This T cell receptor beta chain came from a study of OX40 agonist ivuxolimab in advanced cancers. Across the whole study: Given to patients was ivuxolimab, an agonistic anti-OX40 (CD134) antibody. Three patients, one with hepatocellular carcinoma and two with cutaneous melanoma, achieved partial responses. Notes on the study in general: The study observed clonal expansion of CD4+ and CD8+ blood T cells by week 6 at 0.1 to 3.0 mg/kg.

Sequencing used immunoSEQ multiplex PCR; TCRdb keeps in-frame clones, though not all of them. The sample lists fewer than 85,000 clones; just under 90% were seen once. Remarks on this clone: Its antigen is not known.

The length of the CDR3 is 15 residues. Germline-derived CDR1 and CDR2 are SGHVS and FNYEAQ. Trimming took 6 bases from V and 2 from J; bases not matched to a gene: 4. This clonotype was obtained from an adult with an advanced solid tumor such as melanoma, head and neck, liver or kidney cancer. The rearrangement links TRBV7-6 to TRBJ2-3; TRBD2 matches 11 bases. The starting material was CD4+ or CD8+ T cells sorted from blood, obtained in a trial of the OX40 agonist ivuxolimab. CDR3 nucleotides: TGTGCCAGCAGTCCTAGCGGGGGGTACACAGATACGCAGTATTTT. This encodes CASSPSGGYTDTQYF.